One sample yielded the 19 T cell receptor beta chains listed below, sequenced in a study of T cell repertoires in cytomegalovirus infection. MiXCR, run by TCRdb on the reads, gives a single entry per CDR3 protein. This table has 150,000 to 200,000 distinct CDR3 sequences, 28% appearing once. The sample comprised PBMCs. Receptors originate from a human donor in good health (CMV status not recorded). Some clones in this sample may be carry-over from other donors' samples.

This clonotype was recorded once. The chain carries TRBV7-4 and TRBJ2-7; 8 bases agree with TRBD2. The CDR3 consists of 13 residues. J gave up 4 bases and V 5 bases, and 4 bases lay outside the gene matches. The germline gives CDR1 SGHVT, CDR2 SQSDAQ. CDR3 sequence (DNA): TGTGCCAGCAGCCGGGGGGGGGGATACGAGCAGTACTTC. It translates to CASSRGGGYEQYF. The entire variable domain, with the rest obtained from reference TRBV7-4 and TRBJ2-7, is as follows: GAGVSQSPRYKVAKRGRDVALRCDSISGHVTLYWYRQTLGQGSEVLTYSQSDAQRDKSGRPSGRFSAERPERSVSTLKIQRTEQGDSAVYLCASSRGGGYEQYFGPGTRLTVT.

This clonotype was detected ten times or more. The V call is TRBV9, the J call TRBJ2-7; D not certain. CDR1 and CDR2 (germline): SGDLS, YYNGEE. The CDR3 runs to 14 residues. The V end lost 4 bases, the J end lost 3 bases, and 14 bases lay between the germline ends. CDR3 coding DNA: TGTGCCAGCAGCTCCTCGGGTGTTGGCTACGAGCAGTACTTC. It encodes CASSSSGVGYEQYF.

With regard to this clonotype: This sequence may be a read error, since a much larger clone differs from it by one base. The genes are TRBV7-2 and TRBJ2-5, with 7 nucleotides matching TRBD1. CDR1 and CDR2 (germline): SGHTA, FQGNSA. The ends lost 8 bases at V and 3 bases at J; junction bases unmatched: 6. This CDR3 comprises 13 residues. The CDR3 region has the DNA TGTGCCAGCGCTTTTGGACAGGAAGAGACCCAGTACTTC. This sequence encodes CASAFGQEETQYF. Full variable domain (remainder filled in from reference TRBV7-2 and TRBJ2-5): GAGVSQSPSNKVTEKGKDVELRCDPISGHTALYWYRQSLGQGLEFLIYFQGNSAPDKSGLPSDRFSAERTGGSVSTLTIQRTQQEDSAVYLCASAFGQEETQYFGPGTRLLVL.

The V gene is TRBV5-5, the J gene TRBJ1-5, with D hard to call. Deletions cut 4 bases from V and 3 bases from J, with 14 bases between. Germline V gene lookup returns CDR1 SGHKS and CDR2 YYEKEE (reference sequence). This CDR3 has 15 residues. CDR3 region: CASSPGPYYNQPQHF. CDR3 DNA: TGTGCCAGCAGCCCGGGTCCCTACTACAATCAGCCCCAGCATTTT.

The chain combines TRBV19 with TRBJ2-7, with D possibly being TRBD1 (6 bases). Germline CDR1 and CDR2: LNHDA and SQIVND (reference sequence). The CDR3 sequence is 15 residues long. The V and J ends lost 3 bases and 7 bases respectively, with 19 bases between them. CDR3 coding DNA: TGTGCCAGTAGTATCCCTGGACAGTTACTTGGGGAGCAGTACTTC. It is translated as CASSIPGQLLGEQYF.

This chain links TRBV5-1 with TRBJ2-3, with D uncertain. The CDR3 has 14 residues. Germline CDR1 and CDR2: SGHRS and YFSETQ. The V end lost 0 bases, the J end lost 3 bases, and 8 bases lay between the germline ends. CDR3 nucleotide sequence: TGCGCCAGCAGCTTGGGGGTCCAGACAGATACGCAGTATTTT. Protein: CASSLGVQTDTQYF.

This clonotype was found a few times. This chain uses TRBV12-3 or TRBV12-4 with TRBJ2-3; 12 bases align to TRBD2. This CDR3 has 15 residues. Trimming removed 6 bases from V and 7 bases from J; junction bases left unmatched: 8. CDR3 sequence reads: CASSRLAGDSNTQYF. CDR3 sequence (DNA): TGTGCCAGCAGCCGACTAGCGGGGGACTCTAATACGCAGTATTTT.

CDR3 sequence: CSAYGASGGGEKLFF. The CDR3 region has the DNA TGCAGTGCTTACGGGGCGTCGGGGGGGGGTGAAAAACTGTTTTTT. This chain uses TRBV20-1 with TRBJ1-4; D is perhaps TRBD1 (5 bases). This CDR3 spans 15 amino acids. Between the trimmed V and J ends, which lost 5 bases and 7 bases, there was a span of 20 bases. Germline lookup yields CDR1 DFQATT and CDR2 SNEGSKA (reference sequence).

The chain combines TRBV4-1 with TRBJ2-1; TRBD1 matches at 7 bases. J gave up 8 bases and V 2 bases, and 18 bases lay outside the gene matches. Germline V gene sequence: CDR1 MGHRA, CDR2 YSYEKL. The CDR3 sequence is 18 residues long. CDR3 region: CASSQPQGRGPTGDEQFF. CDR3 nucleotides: TGCGCCAGCAGCCAACCCCAAGGAAGGGGGCCCACTGGGGATGAGCAGTTCTTC.

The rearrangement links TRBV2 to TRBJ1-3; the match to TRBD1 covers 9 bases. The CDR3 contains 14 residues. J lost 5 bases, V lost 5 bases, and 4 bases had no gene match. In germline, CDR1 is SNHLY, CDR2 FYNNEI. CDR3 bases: TGTGCCAGCAGTTCACAGGGGGCGAGAAACACCATATATTTT. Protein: CASSSQGARNTIYF.

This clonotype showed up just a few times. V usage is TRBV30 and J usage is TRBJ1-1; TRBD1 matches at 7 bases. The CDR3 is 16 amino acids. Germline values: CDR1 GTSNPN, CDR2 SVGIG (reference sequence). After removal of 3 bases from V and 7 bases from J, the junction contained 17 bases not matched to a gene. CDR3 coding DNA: TGTGCCTGGAGCGACGAAAGAGGGGGCGGCGGCTTTGAAGCTTTCTTT. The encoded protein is CAWSDERGGGGFEAFF.

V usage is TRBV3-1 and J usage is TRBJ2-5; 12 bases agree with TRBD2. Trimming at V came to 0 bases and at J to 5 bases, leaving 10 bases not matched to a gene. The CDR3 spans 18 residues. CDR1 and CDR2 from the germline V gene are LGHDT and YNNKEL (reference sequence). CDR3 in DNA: TGTGCCAGCAGCCAAGATTGGGCTAGCGGGGGGGCTGGGGAGACCCAGTACTTC. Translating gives CASSQDWASGGAGETQYF.

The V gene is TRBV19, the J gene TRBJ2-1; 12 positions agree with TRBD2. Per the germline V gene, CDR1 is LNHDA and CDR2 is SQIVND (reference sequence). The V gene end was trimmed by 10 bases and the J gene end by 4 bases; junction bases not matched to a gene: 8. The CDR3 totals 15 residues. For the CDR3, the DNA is TGTGCCACTTACTGGACTAGCGGGGAATACAATGAGCAGTTCTTC. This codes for CATYWTSGEYNEQFF.

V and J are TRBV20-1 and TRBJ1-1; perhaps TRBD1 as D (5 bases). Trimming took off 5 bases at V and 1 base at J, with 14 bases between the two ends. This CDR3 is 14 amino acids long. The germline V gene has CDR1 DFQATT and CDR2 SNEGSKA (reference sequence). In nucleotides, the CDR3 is TGCAGTGCTGGCCCGCCAGGGAGGAACACTGAAGCTTTCTTT. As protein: CSAGPPGRNTEAFF.

CDR3 nucleotides: TGTGCCAGCAGCGTGGACAGAGGCAATTCACCCCTCCACTTT. Translated, it gives CASSVDRGNSPLHF. This rearrangement joins TRBV11-2 to TRBJ1-6, with TRBD1 as a possible D gene (6 bases). Trimming stripped 5 bases from V and 7 bases from J, with 12 bases between. Germline V gene lookup returns CDR1 SGHAT and CDR2 FQNNGV. The CDR3 loop spans 14 amino acids.

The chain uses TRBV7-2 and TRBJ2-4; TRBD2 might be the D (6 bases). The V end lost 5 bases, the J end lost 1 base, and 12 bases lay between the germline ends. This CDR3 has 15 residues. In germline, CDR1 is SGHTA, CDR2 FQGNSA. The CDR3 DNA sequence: TGTGCCAGCAGCCCAGGAGGGTGGGCCAAAAACATTCAGTACTTC. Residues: CASSPGGWAKNIQYF.

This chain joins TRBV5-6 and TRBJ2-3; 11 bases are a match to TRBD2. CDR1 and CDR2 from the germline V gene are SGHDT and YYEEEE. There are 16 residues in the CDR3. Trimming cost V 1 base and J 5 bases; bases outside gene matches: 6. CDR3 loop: CASSLFSGGALDTQYF. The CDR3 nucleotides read TGTGCCAGCAGCTTGTTTAGCGGGGGGGCTTTAGATACGCAGTATTTT.

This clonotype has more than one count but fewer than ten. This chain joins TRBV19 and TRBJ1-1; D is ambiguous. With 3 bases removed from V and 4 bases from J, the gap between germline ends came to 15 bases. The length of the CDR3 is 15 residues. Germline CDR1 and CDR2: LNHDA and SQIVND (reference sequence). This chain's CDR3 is CASSISMGEGTEAFF. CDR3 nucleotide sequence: TGTGCCAGTAGTATTTCAATGGGTGAGGGCACTGAAGCTTTCTTT.

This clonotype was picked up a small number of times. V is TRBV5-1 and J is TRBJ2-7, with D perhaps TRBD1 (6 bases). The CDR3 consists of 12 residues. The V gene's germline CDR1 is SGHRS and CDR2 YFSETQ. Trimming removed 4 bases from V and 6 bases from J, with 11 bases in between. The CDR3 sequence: CASSLEQGEQYF. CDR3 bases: TGCGCCAGCAGCCTGGAACAGGGCGAGCAGTACTTC.